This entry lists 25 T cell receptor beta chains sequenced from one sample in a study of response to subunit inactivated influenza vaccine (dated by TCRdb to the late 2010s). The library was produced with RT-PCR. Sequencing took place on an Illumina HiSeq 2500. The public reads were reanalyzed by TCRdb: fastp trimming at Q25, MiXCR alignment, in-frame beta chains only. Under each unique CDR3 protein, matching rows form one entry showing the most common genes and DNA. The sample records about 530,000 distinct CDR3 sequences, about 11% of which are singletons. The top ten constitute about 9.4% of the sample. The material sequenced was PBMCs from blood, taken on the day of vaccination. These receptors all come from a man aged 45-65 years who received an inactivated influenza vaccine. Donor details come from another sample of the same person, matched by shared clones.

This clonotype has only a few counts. The DNA of the CDR3 is TGCGCCAGCAGTCTCGGTTTGTCGCCTGCAACTAATGAAAAACTGTTTTTT. It translates to CASSLGLSPATNEKLFF. The V and J genes are TRBV5-1 and TRBJ1-4; D unresolved. Per the germline V gene, CDR1 is SGHRS and CDR2 is YFSETQ. V was clipped by 5 bases and J by 0 bases, with 17 bases between them. The CDR3 is 17 amino acids.

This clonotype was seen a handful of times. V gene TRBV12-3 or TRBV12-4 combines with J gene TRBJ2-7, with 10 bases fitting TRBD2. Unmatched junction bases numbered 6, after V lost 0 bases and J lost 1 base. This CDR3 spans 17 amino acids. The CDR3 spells CASSLATSGSTSYEQYF. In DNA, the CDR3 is TGTGCCAGCAGTTTAGCGACTAGCGGGTCTACGTCCTACGAGCAGTACTTC.

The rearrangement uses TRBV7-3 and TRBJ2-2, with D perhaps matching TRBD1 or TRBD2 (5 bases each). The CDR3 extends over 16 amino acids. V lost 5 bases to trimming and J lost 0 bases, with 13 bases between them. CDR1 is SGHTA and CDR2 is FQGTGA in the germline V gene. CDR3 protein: CASSANGAPNTGELFF. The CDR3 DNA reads TGTGCCAGCAGCGCAAACGGGGCCCCGAACACCGGGGAGCTGTTTTTT.

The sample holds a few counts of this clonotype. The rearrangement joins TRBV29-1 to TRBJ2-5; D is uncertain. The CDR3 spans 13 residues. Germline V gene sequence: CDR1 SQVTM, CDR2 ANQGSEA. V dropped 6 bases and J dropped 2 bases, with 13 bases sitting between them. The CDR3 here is CSVWAMTQETQYF. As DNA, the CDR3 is TGCAGCGTCTGGGCCATGACTCAAGAGACCCAGTACTTC.

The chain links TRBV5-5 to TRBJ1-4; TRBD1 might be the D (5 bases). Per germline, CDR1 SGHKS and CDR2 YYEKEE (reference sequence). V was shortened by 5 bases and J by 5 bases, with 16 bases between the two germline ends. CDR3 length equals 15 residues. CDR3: CASSGQGDPNEKLFF. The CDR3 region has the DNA TGTGCCAGCAGTGGGCAAGGGGACCCGAATGAAAAACTGTTTTTT.

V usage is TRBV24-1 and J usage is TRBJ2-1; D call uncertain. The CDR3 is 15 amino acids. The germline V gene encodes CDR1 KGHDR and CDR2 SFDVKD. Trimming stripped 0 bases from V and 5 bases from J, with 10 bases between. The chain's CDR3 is CATSDLQLTNNEQFF. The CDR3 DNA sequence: TGTGCCACCAGTGATTTGCAGCTGACGAACAATGAGCAGTTCTTC.

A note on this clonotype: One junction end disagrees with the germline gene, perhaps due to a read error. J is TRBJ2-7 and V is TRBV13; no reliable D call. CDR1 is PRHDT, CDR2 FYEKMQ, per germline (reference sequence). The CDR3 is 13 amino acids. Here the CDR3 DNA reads TGTGCCAGCAGCTTAGGGGGGATCTACGAGCACTACTTC. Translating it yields CASSLGGIYEHYF.

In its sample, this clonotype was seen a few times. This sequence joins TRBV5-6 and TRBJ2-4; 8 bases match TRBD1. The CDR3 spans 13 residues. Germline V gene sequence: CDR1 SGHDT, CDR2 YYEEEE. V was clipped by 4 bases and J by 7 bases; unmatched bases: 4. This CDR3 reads CASSLTGVNIQYF. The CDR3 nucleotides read TGTGCCAGCAGCCTGACAGGGGTCAACATTCAGTACTTC.

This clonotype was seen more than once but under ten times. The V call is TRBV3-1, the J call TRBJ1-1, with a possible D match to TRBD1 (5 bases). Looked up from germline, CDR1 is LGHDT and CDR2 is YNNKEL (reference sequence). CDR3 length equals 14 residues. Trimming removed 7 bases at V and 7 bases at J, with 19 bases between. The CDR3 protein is CASTIGRQGGEAFF. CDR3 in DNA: TGTGCCAGCACCATCGGAAGGCAGGGTGGTGAAGCTTTCTTT.

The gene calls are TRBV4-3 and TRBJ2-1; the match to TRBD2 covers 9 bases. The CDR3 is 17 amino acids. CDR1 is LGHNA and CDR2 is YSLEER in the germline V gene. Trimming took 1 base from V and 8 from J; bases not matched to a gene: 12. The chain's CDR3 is CASSQGPRGGHYYEQFF. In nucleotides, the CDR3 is TGCGCCAGCAGCCAAGGTCCGCGGGGGGGCCATTATTATGAGCAGTTCTTC.

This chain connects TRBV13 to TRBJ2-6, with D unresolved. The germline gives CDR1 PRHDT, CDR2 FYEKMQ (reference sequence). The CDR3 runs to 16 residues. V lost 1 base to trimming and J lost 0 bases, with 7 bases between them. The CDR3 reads CASSLAVRSGANVLTF. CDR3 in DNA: TGTGCCAGCAGCTTAGCCGTCCGCTCTGGGGCCAACGTCCTGACTTTC. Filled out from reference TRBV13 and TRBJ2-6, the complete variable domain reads AAGVIQSPRHLIKEKRETATLKCYPIPRHDTVYWYQQGPGQDPQFLISFYEKMQSDKGSIPDRFSAQQFSDYHSELNMSSLELGDSALYFCASSLAVRSGANVLTFGAGSRLTVL.

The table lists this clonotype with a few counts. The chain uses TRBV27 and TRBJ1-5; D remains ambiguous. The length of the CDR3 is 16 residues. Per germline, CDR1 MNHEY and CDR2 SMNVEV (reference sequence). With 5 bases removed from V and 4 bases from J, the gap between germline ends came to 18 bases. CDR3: CASSPKALRQNQPQHF. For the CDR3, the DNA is TGTGCCAGCAGTCCAAAGGCCCTCCGGCAAAATCAGCCCCAGCATTTT.

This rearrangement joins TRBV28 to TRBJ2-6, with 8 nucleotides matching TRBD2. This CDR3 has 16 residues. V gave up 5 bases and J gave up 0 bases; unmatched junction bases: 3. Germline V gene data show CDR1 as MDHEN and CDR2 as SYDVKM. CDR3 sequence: CASSNAGGSGANVLTF. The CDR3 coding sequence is TGTGCCAGCAGTAATGCGGGAGGCTCTGGGGCCAACGTCCTGACTTTC.

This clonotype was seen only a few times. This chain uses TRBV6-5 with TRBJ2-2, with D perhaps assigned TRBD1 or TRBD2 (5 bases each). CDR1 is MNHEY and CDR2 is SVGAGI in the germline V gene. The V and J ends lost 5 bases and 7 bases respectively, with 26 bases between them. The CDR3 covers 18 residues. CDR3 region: CASSNYPGTSGVLGELFF. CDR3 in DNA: TGTGCCAGCAGTAACTATCCCGGGACCTCGGGCGTGCTCGGGGAGCTGTTTTTT.

The CDR3 region is CASRRGLARGSYNEQFF. The CDR3 region has the DNA TGTGCCAGCAGACGAGGACTAGCCCGGGGGTCCTACAATGAGCAGTTCTTC. The chain links TRBV6-2 or TRBV6-3 to TRBJ2-1; 8 bases are shared with TRBD2. V was pared by 6 bases and J by 1 base, with 11 bases of the junction left unmatched. The CDR3 totals 17 residues. Germline CDR1 reads MNHEY; CDR2 reads SVGEGT.

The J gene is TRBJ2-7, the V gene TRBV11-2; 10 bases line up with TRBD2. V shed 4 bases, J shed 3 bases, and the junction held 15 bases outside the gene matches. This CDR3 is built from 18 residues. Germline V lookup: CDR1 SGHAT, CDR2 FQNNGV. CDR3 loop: CASSSPAFLAGDFYEQYF. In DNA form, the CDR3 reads TGTGCCAGCAGCTCCCCTGCCTTTCTAGCGGGAGATTTCTACGAGCAGTACTTC.

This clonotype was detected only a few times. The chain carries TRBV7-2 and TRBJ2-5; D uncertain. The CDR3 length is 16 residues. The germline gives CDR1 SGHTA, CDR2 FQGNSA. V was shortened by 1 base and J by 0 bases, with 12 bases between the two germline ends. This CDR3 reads CASSLGRPQNQETQYF. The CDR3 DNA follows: TGTGCCAGCAGCTTAGGTCGACCCCAAAACCAAGAGACCCAGTACTTC.

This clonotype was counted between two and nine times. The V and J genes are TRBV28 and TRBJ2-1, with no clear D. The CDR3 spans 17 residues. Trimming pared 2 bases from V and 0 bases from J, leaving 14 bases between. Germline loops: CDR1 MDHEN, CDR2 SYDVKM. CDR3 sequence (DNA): TGTGCCAGCAGTTTAGCGCCAGGCGAGATCTCCTACAATGAGCAGTTCTTC. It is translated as CASSLAPGEISYNEQFF.

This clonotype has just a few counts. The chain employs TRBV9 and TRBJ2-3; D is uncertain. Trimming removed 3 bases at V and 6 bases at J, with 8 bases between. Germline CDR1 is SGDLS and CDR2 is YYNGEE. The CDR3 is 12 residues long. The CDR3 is CASSDRWDTQYF. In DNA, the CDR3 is TGTGCCAGCAGCGACCGGTGGGATACGCAGTATTTT.

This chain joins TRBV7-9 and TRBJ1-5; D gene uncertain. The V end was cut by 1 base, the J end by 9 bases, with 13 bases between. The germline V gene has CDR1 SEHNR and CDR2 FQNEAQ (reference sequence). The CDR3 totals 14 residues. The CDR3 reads CASSLGEGIGPQHF. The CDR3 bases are TGTGCCAGCAGCTTAGGGGAGGGCATAGGGCCCCAGCATTTT.

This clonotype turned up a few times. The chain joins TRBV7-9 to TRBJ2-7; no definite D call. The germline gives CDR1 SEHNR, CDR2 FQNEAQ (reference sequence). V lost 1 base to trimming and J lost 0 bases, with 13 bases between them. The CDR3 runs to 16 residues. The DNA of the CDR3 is TGTGCCAGCAGCTTAGGGTTTAGCCCAAACTCCTACGAGCAGTACTTC. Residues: CASSLGFSPNSYEQYF.

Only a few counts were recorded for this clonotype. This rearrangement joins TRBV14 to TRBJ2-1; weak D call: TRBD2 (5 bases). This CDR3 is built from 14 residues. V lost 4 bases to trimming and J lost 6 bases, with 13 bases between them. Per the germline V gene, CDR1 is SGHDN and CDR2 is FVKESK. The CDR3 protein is CASSLMDSRNEQFF. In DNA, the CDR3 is TGTGCCAGCAGCCTTATGGACTCCCGCAATGAGCAGTTCTTC. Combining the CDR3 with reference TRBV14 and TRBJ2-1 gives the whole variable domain EAGVTQFPSHSVIEKGQTVTLRCDPISGHDNLYWYRRVMGKEIKFLLHFVKESKQDESGMPNNRFLAERTGGTYSTLKVQPAELEDSGVYFCASSLMDSRNEQFFGPGTRLTVL.

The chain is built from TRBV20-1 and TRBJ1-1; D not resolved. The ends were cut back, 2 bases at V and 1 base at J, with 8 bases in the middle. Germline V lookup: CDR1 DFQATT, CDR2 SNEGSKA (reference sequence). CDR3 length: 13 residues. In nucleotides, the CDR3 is TGCAGTGCTAGAAATCCAGAGAACACTGAAGCTTTCTTT. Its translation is CSARNPENTEAFF.

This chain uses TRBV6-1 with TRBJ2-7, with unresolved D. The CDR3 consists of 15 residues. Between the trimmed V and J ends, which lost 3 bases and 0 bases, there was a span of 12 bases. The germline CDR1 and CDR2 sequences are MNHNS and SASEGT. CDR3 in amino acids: CASSDESVSSYEQYF. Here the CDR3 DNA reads TGTGCCAGCAGTGACGAGTCGGTGAGCTCCTACGAGCAGTACTTC.

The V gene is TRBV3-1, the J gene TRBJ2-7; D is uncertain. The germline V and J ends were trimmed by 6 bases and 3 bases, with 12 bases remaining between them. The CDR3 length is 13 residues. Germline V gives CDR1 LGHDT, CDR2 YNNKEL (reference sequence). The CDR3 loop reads CASSPSLGYEQYF. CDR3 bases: TGTGCCAGCAGTCCGTCCCTCGGCTACGAGCAGTACTTC.